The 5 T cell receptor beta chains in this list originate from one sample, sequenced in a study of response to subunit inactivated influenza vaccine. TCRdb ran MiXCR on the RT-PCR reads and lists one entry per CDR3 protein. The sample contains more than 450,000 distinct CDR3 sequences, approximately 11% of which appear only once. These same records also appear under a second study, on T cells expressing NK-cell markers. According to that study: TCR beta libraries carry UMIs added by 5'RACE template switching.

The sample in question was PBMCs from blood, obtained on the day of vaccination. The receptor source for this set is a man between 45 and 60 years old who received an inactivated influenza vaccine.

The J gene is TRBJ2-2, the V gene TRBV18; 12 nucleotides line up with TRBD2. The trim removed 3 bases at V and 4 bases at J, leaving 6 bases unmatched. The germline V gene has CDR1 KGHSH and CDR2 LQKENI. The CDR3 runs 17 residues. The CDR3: CASSPPGLAGSTGELFF. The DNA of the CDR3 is TGTGCCAGCTCACCCCCTGGACTAGCGGGAAGCACCGGGGAGCTGTTTTTT.

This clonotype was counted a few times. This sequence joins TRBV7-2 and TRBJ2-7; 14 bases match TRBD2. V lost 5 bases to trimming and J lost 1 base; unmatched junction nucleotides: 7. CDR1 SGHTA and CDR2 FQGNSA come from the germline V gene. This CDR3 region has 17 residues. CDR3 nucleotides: TGTGCCAGCAGCAAGGGACTAGCGGGGGTTCCATCCTACGAGCAGTACTTC. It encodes CASSKGLAGVPSYEQYF.

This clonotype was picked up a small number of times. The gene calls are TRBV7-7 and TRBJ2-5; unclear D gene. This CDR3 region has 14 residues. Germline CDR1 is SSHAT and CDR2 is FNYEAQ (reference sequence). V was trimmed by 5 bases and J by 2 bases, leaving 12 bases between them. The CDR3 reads CASSRRAVQETQYF. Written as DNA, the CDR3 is TGTGCCAGCAGCCGTCGCGCAGTACAAGAGACCCAGTACTTC.

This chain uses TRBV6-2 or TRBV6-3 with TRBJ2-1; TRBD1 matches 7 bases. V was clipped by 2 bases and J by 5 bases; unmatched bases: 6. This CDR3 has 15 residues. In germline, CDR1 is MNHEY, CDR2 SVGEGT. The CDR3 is CASSYGGQPNNEQFF. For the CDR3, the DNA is TGTGCCAGCAGTTACGGGGGACAGCCCAACAATGAGCAGTTCTTC.

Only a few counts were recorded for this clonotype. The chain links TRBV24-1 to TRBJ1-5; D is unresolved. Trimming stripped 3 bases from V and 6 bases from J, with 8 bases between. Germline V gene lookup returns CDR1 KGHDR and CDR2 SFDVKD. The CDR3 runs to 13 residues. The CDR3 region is CATSDLMGQPQHF. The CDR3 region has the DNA TGTGCCACCAGTGATCTAATGGGTCAGCCCCAGCATTTT.